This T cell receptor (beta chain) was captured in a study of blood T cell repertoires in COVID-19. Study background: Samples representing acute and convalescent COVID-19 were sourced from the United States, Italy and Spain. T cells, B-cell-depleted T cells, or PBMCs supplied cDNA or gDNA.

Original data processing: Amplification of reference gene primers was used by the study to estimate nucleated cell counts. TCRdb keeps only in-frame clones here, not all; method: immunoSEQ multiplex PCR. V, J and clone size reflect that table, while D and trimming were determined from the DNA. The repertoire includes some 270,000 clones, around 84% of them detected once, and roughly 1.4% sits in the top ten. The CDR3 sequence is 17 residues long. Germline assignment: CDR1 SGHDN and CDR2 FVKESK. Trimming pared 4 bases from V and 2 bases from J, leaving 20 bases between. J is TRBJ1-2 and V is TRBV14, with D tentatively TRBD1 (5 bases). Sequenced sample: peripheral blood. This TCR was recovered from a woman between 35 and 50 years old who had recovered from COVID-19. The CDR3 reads CASSPLGVRGLNYGYTF. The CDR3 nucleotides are TGTGCCAGCAGCCCCCTAGGCGTTAGGGGCTTAAACTATGGCTACACCTTC.